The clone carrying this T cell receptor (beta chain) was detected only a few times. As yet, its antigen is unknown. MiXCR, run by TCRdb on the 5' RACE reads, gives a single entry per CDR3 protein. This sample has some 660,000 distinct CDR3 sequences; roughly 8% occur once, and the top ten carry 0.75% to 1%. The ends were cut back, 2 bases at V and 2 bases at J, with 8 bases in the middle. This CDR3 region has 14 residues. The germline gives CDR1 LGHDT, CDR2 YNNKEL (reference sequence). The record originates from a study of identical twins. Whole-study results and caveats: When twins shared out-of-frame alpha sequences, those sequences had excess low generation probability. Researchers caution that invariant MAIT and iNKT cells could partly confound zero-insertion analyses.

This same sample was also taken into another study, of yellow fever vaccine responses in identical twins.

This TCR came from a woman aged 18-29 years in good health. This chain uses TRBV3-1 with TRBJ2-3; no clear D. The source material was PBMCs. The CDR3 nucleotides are TGTGCCAGCAGCCAACGTGGAACCACAGATACGCAGTATTTT. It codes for CASSQRGTTDTQYF.